This record looks at one T cell receptor (beta chain) sequence and its context. The assay was immunoSEQ multiplex PCR, and TCRdb's table has in-frame clones only and misses some. The sample records 26,000 or so clones, 88% being singletons. The CDR3 is made up of 14 amino acids. Germline-derived CDR1 and CDR2 are LNHDA and SQIVND (reference sequence). Between the trimmed V and J ends, which lost 5 bases and 4 bases, there was a span of 12 bases. This record belongs to a study of OX40 agonist ivuxolimab in advanced cancers. Across the study: The dose-escalation group included hepatocellular carcinoma, melanoma, renal cell carcinoma and head and neck cancer. Three individuals attained partial responses, comprising one hepatocellular carcinoma case and two cutaneous melanoma cases.

The clonotype comes from an adult with an advanced solid tumor such as melanoma, head and neck, liver or kidney cancer. The starting material was CD4+ or CD8+ T cells sorted from blood, obtained in a trial of the OX40 agonist ivuxolimab. This chain links TRBV19 with TRBJ2-1; D is possibly TRBD1 or TRBD2 (5 bases each). CDR3 protein: CASSGTASYNEQFF. In DNA form, the CDR3 reads TGTGCCAGTAGTGGGACGGCCTCTTACAATGAGCAGTTCTTC.